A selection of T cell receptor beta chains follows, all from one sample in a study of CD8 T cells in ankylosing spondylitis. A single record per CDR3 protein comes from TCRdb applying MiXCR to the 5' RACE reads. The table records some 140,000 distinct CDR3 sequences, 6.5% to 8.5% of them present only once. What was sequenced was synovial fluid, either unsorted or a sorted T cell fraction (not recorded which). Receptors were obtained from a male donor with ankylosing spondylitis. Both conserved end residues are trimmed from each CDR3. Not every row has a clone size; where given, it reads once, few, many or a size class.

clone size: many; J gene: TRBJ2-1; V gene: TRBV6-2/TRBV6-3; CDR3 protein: ASRHPLADTYNEQF
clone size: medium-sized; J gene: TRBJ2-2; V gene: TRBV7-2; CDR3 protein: ASSLSTWTGELF
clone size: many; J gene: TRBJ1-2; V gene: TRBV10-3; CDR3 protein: AISVEGGDGYT
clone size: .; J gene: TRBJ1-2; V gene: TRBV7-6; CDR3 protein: ASSLDGGRYGYT
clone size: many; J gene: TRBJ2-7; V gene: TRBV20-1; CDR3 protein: SGQGAYEQY
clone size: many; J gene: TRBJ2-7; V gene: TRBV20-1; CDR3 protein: SAGTNYEQY
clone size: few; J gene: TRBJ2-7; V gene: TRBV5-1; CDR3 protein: ASSLTGTGGFNEQY
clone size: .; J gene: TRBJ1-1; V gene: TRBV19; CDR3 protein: ASSAVGGTEAF
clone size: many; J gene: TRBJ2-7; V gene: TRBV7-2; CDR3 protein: ASREMGSSYEQY
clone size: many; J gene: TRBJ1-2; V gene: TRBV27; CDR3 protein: ASSSLRQGMGYGYT
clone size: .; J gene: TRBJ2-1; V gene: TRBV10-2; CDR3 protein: ASSIGPRRF
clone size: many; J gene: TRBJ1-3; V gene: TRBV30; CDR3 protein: AWSVSFGNTIY
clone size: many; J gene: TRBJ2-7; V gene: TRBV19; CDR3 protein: ASSPEFSYEQY